This entry is about one T cell receptor (beta chain). Its target is unknown. It was with a sample-barcoded 5' primer and a J-beta primer mix that a second PCR of about 6 to 12 cycles was run. From the 5' RACE reads, TCRdb called clonotypes with MiXCR, one entry per CDR3 protein. The repertoire has hundreds of thousands of distinct CDR3 sequences, approximately 44% of them found once; the top ten carry about a fifth. V lost 3 bases and J lost 0, with 8 bases in between. Germline CDR1 is SGHTA and CDR2 is FQGNSA. The length of the CDR3 is 14 residues. The sample is drawn from a study of blood T cells in healthy people across ages. Study-level points and caveats: The study regarded diversity estimates from one million T cells as underestimates. The study found more naive CD4+ cells and higher diversity in long-lived than aged donors.

Donors ranged from about 6 to 90 years old and were healthy Caucasians in Russia. The chain carries TRBV7-2 and TRBJ1-2, with a possible D match to TRBD1 (5 bases). The specimen was blood. The sequence was obtained from a man aged 60-69 years in good health. The CDR3 loop is CASSLGRPNYGYTF. CDR3 sequence (DNA): TGTGCCAGCAGCTTGGGGCGCCCTAACTATGGCTACACCTTC.